These 25 T cell receptor beta chains came from one sample sequenced in a study of identical twins. From the 5' RACE reads, TCRdb called clonotypes with MiXCR, one entry per CDR3 protein. Of some 660,000 distinct CDR3 sequences listed, roughly 8% were seen once; the top ten hold approximately 0.96%. These same records also appear under a second study, on yellow fever vaccine responses in identical twins.

Sequenced sample: PBMCs. The receptors originated from a young woman in good health.

The CDR3 sequence is CASSFSSRGRDEQYF. In DNA form, the CDR3 reads TGTGCCAGCAGCTTCAGTTCCAGGGGTCGGGACGAGCAGTACTTC. This chain connects TRBV11-2 to TRBJ2-7; possibly TRBD1 for D (6 bases). This CDR3 comprises 15 residues. V lost 3 bases and J 5 bases, leaving 17 bases between the germline ends. Germline assignment: CDR1 SGHAT and CDR2 FQNNGV.

The V and J genes are TRBV11-3 and TRBJ2-2; D gene unclear. This CDR3 is 13 amino acids long. The germline CDR1 and CDR2 sequences are SGHNT and YENEEA. Between the trimmed V and J ends, which lost 6 bases and 5 bases, there was a span of 10 bases. In nucleotides, the CDR3 is TGTGCCAGCAGTCCCGTGATGACCGGGGAGCTGTTTTTT. This translates into CASSPVMTGELFF.

This clonotype was seen ten or more times. The CDR3 sequence: CASSLVAGGEQFF. DNA for the CDR3: TGTGCCAGCAGTTTAGTAGCGGGAGGTGAGCAGTTCTTC. J is TRBJ2-1 and V is TRBV28, with 10 bases aligning to TRBD2. Germline V gene data show CDR1 as MDHEN and CDR2 as SYDVKM. This CDR3 contains 13 residues. V lost 2 bases to trimming and J lost 9 bases; unmatched junction nucleotides: 1.

This clonotype was seen ten or more times. A read error may be the cause here, since a much bigger clone is one base away. The J gene is TRBJ2-1, the V gene TRBV5-5; D gene unclear. V dropped 2 bases and J dropped 6 bases, with 3 bases sitting between them. CDR3 length equals 11 residues. Germline values: CDR1 SGHKS, CDR2 YYEKEE (reference sequence). In DNA form, the CDR3 reads TGTGCCAGCAGCTTTTTCAATGAGCAGTTCTTC. This encodes CASSFFNEQFF.

This clonotype was recorded a few times. V gene TRBV12-3 or TRBV12-4 combines with J gene TRBJ1-2; 9 nucleotides agree with TRBD1. This CDR3 is 14 amino acids long. Unmatched junction bases numbered 6, after V lost 6 bases and J lost 4 bases. CDR3 amino acids: CASSQQGAGYGYTF. As DNA, the CDR3 is TGTGCCAGCAGCCAACAGGGGGCAGGCTATGGCTACACCTTC.

This clonotype was observed a handful of times. The V and J genes are TRBV4-2 and TRBJ2-7; no definite D call. Germline V gene lookup returns CDR1 LGHNA and CDR2 YNFKEQ. The CDR3 totals 16 residues. V lost 1 base to trimming and J lost 2 bases, with 15 bases between them. CDR3 amino acids: CASSQGQNRVPYEQYF. The CDR3 DNA follows: TGTGCCAGCAGCCAAGGACAAAATAGGGTTCCCTACGAGCAGTACTTC.

This chain connects TRBV25-1 to TRBJ2-5, with 11 bases that match TRBD2. Germline V gene data show CDR1 as MGHDK and CDR2 as SYGVNS. The junction had 4 bases not matched to a gene; V was cut back by 4 bases and J by 6 bases. The CDR3 length is 14 residues. In nucleotides, the CDR3 is TGTGCCAGCAGTGTCACTAGCGGGGGTCAGACCCAGTACTTC. Residues: CASSVTSGGQTQYF.

This clonotype has ten or more counts. The chain recombines TRBV25-1 with TRBJ2-4, with 10 bases that match TRBD1. CDR3 length: 15 amino acids. Trimming at V came to 10 bases and at J to 7 bases, leaving 13 bases not matched to a gene. From germline, CDR1 is MGHDK and CDR2 SYGVNS. CDR3 sequence (DNA): TGTGCCATTACAAGGACAGGGGGAGTTGGGAACATTCAGTACTTC. This sequence encodes CAITRTGGVGNIQYF.

In its sample, this clonotype was seen a few times. The chain uses TRBV7-2 and TRBJ2-1; D gene ambiguous. This CDR3 has 12 amino acids. Trimming took 5 bases from V and 10 from J, leaving 12 bases between them. Germline V gene lookup returns CDR1 SGHTA and CDR2 FQGNSA. CDR3 nucleotides: TGTGCCAGCAGCCATCCCGGACGCGAGCAGTTCTTC. This encodes CASSHPGREQFF. The complete variable domain, with remaining parts taken from reference TRBV7-2 and TRBJ2-1, reads GAGVSQSPSNKVTEKGKDVELRCDPISGHTALYWYRQSLGQGLEFLIYFQGNSAPDKSGLPSDRFSAERTGGSVSTLTIQRTQQEDSAVYLCASSHPGREQFFGPGTRLTVL.

There are many counts of this clonotype. The rearrangement joins TRBV15 to TRBJ2-4; D is uncertain. CDR1 LNHNV and CDR2 YYDKDF come from the germline V gene (reference sequence). Deletions cut 0 bases from V and 1 base from J, with 7 bases between. CDR3 length: 15 amino acids. Here the CDR3 DNA reads TGTGCCACCAGCAGAGAACGTCAGGCCAAAAACATTCAGTACTTC. This gives the protein CATSRERQAKNIQYF.

The V call is TRBV6-5, the J call TRBJ1-2, with D possibly matching TRBD1 (5 bases). Germline loops: CDR1 MNHEY, CDR2 SVGAGI. CDR3 length: 16 amino acids. V lost 0 bases, J lost 0 bases, and 11 bases lay in between. The DNA of the CDR3 is TGTGCCAGCAGTTACTCCCGCGGGGCAGCTAACTATGGCTACACCTTC. This sequence encodes CASSYSRGAANYGYTF.

This clonotype came up a few times. This chain links TRBV15 with TRBJ2-7; 12 bases map to TRBD2. V shed 0 bases, J shed 4 bases, and the junction held 10 bases outside the gene matches. Germline V gene data show CDR1 as LNHNV and CDR2 as YYDKDF (reference sequence). This CDR3 is 18 amino acids long. CDR3 protein: CATSRDLASGRAGYEQYF. The CDR3 nucleotides are TGTGCCACCAGCAGAGATCTGGCTAGCGGGAGGGCCGGATACGAGCAGTACTTC.

This clonotype was counted a few times. This chain uses TRBV29-1 with TRBJ2-3, with TRBD2 as a possible D gene (5 bases). V was clipped by 7 bases and J by 3 bases, with 20 bases between them. The CDR3 extends over 15 amino acids. The V gene's germline CDR1 is SQVTM and CDR2 ANQGSEA. This chain's CDR3 is CSAYLLGAYTDTQYF. The CDR3, as DNA: TGCAGCGCCTATTTACTAGGCGCGTATACAGATACGCAGTATTTT.

This clonotype has at least ten counts. The V gene is TRBV5-1, the J gene TRBJ2-2; no definite D call. This CDR3 has 14 residues. V dropped 4 bases and J dropped 4 bases, with 11 bases sitting between them. Per the germline V gene, CDR1 is SGHRS and CDR2 is YFSETQ. CDR3 sequence (DNA): TGCGCCAGCAGCATCCTCGGTGGCACCGGGGAGCTGTTTTTT. Its protein product is CASSILGGTGELFF.

There are many counts of this clonotype. This chain uses TRBV12-3 or TRBV12-4 with TRBJ2-3; D is unclear. Trimming cost V 7 bases and J 4 bases, with 12 bases left between them. The CDR3 covers 13 residues. The CDR3 nucleotides read TGTGCCAGCACCCAGACTTCTGCAGATACGCAGTATTTT. It yields the protein CASTQTSADTQYF.

The rearrangement uses TRBV2 and TRBJ2-1; D is ambiguous. This CDR3 contains 14 residues. CDR1 and CDR2 (germline): SNHLY, FYNNEI. V was clipped by 8 bases and J by 1 base, with 12 bases between them. CDR3 in amino acids: CASRGVASYNEQFF. In DNA form, the CDR3 reads TGTGCCAGCCGTGGGGTAGCTTCCTACAATGAGCAGTTCTTC. Together with reference TRBV2 and TRBJ2-1, the CDR3 gives the full variable domain: EPEVTQTPSHQVTQMGQEVILRCVPISNHLYFYWYRQILGQKVEFLVSFYNNEISEKSEIFDDQFSVERPDGSNFTLKIRSTKLEDSAMYFCASRGVASYNEQFFGPGTRLTVL.

This clonotype was seen a handful of times. This chain connects TRBV9 to TRBJ2-4; 10 bases are a match to TRBD1. Trimming cost V 3 bases and J 1 base; bases outside gene matches: 4. The CDR3 covers 16 residues. Germline V gene data show CDR1 as SGDLS and CDR2 as YYNGEE. The CDR3 region has the DNA TGTGCCAGCAGCGCGACAGGGGGCAATGCCAAAAACATTCAGTACTTC. This gives the protein CASSATGGNAKNIQYF.

This clonotype was counted only a few times. V is TRBV20-1 and J is TRBJ2-5, with a tentative D call TRBD1 (6 bases). The CDR3 covers 12 residues. Trimming took off 5 bases at V and 2 bases at J, with 9 bases between the two ends. Germline CDR1 and CDR2: DFQATT and SNEGSKA (reference sequence). The CDR3 reads CSAEGQQETQYF. The CDR3 bases are TGCAGTGCTGAGGGACAACAAGAGACCCAGTACTTC.

About this clonotype itself: This likely comes from a read error, as the CDR3 has no conserved phenylalanine or tryptophan at its end. V and J are TRBV7-2 and TRBJ2-7; 11 nucleotides match TRBD2. CDR1 is SGHTA and CDR2 is FQGNSA in the germline V gene. J was trimmed by 7 bases and V by 5 bases; bases with no gene match: 13. CDR3 size: 16 residues. The CDR3: CASSRTSGLALGEQYL. DNA of the CDR3: TGTGCCAGCAGCCGGACTAGCGGGTTGGCTCTAGGAGAGCAGTACCTC.

J is TRBJ2-7 and V is TRBV3-1, with a possible D match to TRBD1 (6 bases). The CDR3 length is 13 residues. Trimming removed 4 bases at V and 5 bases at J, with 12 bases between. Germline V gene lookup returns CDR1 LGHDT and CDR2 YNNKEL (reference sequence). The CDR3 protein is CASSRWQGNEQYF. The DNA of the CDR3 is TGTGCCAGCAGCCGGTGGCAGGGGAACGAGCAGTACTTC.

This clonotype was counted only a few times. The genes are TRBV6-1 and TRBJ2-7; possibly TRBD1 for D (6 bases). Per the germline V gene, CDR1 is MNHNS and CDR2 is SASEGT. Trimming cost V 6 bases and J 1 base, with 16 bases left between them. This CDR3 is built from 15 residues. CDR3 residues: CASRQGHGLSYEQYF. In DNA form, the CDR3 reads TGTGCCAGCAGACAGGGACACGGGCTTTCCTACGAGCAGTACTTC.

This clonotype has just a few counts. This chain connects TRBV7-9 to TRBJ2-2, with 10 bases identical to TRBD1. CDR3 length: 16 amino acids. Germline trimming cut 5 bases from V and 5 bases from J; bases unmatched to any gene: 8. The germline V gene has CDR1 SEHNR and CDR2 FQNEAQ (reference sequence). In DNA form, the CDR3 reads TGTGCCAGCAGCCTCGGGACAGGGGCCCCAACCGGGGAGCTGTTTTTT. Its translation is CASSLGTGAPTGELFF.

The V and J genes are TRBV20-1 and TRBJ2-7, with TRBD1 identical over 7 bases. The germline V gene encodes CDR1 DFQATT and CDR2 SNEGSKA (reference sequence). The length of the CDR3 is 13 residues. Trimming cost V 3 bases and J 4 bases; bases outside gene matches: 6. As DNA, the CDR3 is TGCAGTGCTAGGGGGACAGTACTATACGAGCAGTACTTC. Translating it yields CSARGTVLYEQYF.

V usage is TRBV3-1 and J usage is TRBJ1-5; 10 nucleotides line up with TRBD1. This CDR3 has 14 residues. V was pared by 10 bases and J by 5 bases, with 8 bases of the junction left unmatched. Germline-derived CDR1 and CDR2 are LGHDT and YNNKEL (reference sequence). The CDR3 region has the DNA TGTGCCAACAGGGACAGGGGTTGGGATCAGCCCCAGCATTTT. It codes for CANRDRGWDQPQHF.

This clonotype has ten or more counts. The chain combines TRBV10-3 with TRBJ2-1; possibly TRBD1 for D (5 bases). This CDR3 is built from 15 residues. The germline V gene encodes CDR1 ENHRY and CDR2 SYGVKD. V was clipped by 4 bases and J by 0 bases, with 10 bases between them. CDR3 loop: CAISADTRSYNEQFF. The CDR3 region has the DNA TGTGCCATCAGTGCGGACACCCGCTCCTACAATGAGCAGTTCTTC.